A selection of T cell receptor beta chains follows, all from one sample in a study of PD-1 blockade in classical Hodgkin lymphoma. The data were produced by immunoSEQ multiplex PCR, yet TCRdb's version contains in-frame clones alone and is incomplete. The profile shows approximately 52,000 clones, roughly 86% of them singletons. Sample: peripheral blood mononuclear cells (PBMCs), taken before the fourth cycle of nivolumab. These receptors all come from a human donor with classical Hodgkin lymphoma. CDR3s include the opening cysteine and the closing phenylalanine or tryptophan. Fields, in order: D gene, V gene, clone size, J gene, CDR3 protein. The D gene is left open where the match is weak. Expanded clones are given a class, and other clones once, few, many or no size at all.

>TRBD1|TRBV5-1|NA|TRBJ1-1
CASSLAGQGASTEAFF
>NA|TRBV19|NA|TRBJ2-2
CASSWGATGELFF
>TRBD1|TRBV6-1|NA|TRBJ1-2
CASSEAEGQGDGYTF
>TRBD1|TRBV19|NA|TRBJ1-5
CASSDRGVGGQPQHF
>TRBD2|TRBV29-1|NA|TRBJ2-7
CSVEELSSGYEQYF
>NA|TRBV27|NA|TRBJ2-7
CASRELGGRYYEQYF
>NA|TRBV28|once|TRBJ2-7
CASTPTFSSYEQYF
>NA|TRBV5-4|NA|TRBJ2-7
CASSLEAGSYEQYF
>NA|TRBV6-5|NA|TRBJ2-3
CASSEGGADTQYF
>TRBD2|TRBV7-8|NA|TRBJ2-5
CASLGLAGGLQETQYF
>TRBD1|TRBV7-2|once|TRBJ1-4
CASSFPLQGVDEKLFF
>TRBD1|TRBV2|NA|TRBJ2-1
CASSEAVRTGGSEQFF
>NA|TRBV7-2|NA|TRBJ1-2
CASSPYRDDGYTF
>NA|TRBV6-6|NA|TRBJ2-5
CASSYGGLQETQYF
>NA|TRBV6-1|NA|TRBJ2-7
CASSERRQFYEQYF
>NA|TRBV9|NA|TRBJ1-3
CASSVQGFSGNTIYF
>NA|TRBV6-5|few|TRBJ1-3
CASSSPGNTIYF
>NA|TRBV9|NA|TRBJ1-4
CASSDSDSIATNEKLFF
>NA|TRBV19|NA|TRBJ2-2
CASSIEAGSTGELFF
>TRBD2|TRBV7-3|NA|TRBJ2-7
CASRPSGTTREQYF
>NA|TRBV28|NA|TRBJ1-1
CASRTLSNTEAFF
>TRBD1|TRBV4-1|NA|TRBJ2-1
CASSPGTGNNPSYNEQFF
>NA|TRBV27|NA|TRBJ2-7
CASSVIGQSPSYELYF
>TRBD1|TRBV18|NA|TRBJ2-1
CASSNGQGRGEQFF
>TRBD2|TRBV5-1|NA|TRBJ2-7
CASSLISGAVEQYF
>NA|TRBV5-1|NA|TRBJ1-6
CASGEQGPYNSPLHF
>NA|TRBV28|NA|TRBJ2-3
CASMGFTDTQYF
>NA|TRBV19|once|TRBJ2-7
CASSIGQVGYEQYF
>NA|TRBV5-1|NA|TRBJ2-1
CASSLAEGRYNEQFF
>NA|TRBV7-9|once|TRBJ1-1
CASSFTNTEAFF
>NA|TRBV5-6|once|TRBJ2-5
CASSLEYKYQETQYF
>NA|TRBV27|few|TRBJ1-1
CASSLVGIMNTEAFF
>NA|TRBV7-3|NA|TRBJ2-5
CASSPNPRETQYF
>TRBD1|TRBV19|NA|TRBJ2-7
CASSTGTGGYEQYF
>TRBD1|TRBV19|few|TRBJ2-5
CASSTQGQFGETQYF
>NA|TRBV19|NA|TRBJ2-3
CASSMGHGTDTQYF
>NA|TRBV6-5|NA|TRBJ1-1
CASSYLEARNTEAFF
>NA|TRBV6-9|NA|TRBJ2-2
CASILRLANTGELFF
>NA|TRBV7-9|NA|TRBJ1-1
CASSLERNTEAFF
>TRBD1|TRBV2|NA|TRBJ1-1
CASNQDRVTEAFF
>NA|TRBV9|once|TRBJ1-1
CASSPQQLGRVNTEAFF
>TRBD2|TRBV19|NA|TRBJ2-3
CASSESGGHTDTQYF
>TRBD1|TRBV6-1|NA|TRBJ1-1
CASSASFDRAEAFF
>TRBD2|TRBV4-1|NA|TRBJ2-1
CASSHPGGGGSGRANEQFF
>TRBD1|TRBV27|NA|TRBJ1-4
CASSPGQGWEKLFF
>TRBD2|TRBV28|once|TRBJ2-7
CASSFSGSGYEQYF
>NA|TRBV5-1|NA|TRBJ2-1
CASSLVSSRAQEQFF
>TRBD2|TRBV27|NA|TRBJ2-7
CASSLSSGGPYEQYF
>NA|TRBV7-3|NA|TRBJ2-7
CASSFGGDYEQYF
>NA|TRBV5-6|NA|TRBJ1-1
CASSLAGGGTEAFF
>NA|TRBV28|NA|TRBJ1-2
CASSSTQGQYYGYTF
>TRBD1|TRBV7-8|NA|TRBJ1-5
CASSFYRQGGNQPQHF
>NA|TRBV5-1|NA|TRBJ2-7
CASRQGPAREQYF
>NA|TRBV29-1|NA|TRBJ1-2
CSVEGRDGDGYTF
>TRBD1|TRBV4-1|medium-sized|TRBJ2-7
CASSQDAGQGILEQYF
>TRBD2|TRBV10-2|NA|TRBJ2-1
CASSLSGGARNEQFF
>NA|TRBV9|NA|TRBJ2-7
CASSPGGSPNSEQYF